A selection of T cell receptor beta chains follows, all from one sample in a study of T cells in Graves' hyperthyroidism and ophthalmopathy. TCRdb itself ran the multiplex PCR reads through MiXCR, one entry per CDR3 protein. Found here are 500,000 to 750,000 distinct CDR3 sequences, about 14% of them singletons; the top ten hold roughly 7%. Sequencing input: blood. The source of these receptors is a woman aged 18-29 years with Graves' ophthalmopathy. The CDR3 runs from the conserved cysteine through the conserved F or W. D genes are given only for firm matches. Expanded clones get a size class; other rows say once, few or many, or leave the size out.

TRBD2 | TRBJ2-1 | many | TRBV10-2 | CASRRTSDYNEQFF | TGCGCCAGCAGACGGACTAGCGACTACAATGAGCAGTTCTTC
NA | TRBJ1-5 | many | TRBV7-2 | CASSLVENQPQHF | TGTGCCAGCAGCTTAGTTGAGAATCAGCCCCAGCATTTT
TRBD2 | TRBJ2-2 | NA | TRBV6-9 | CASSYPPGGSGTGELFF | TGTGCCAGCAGTTACCCCCCCGGGGGGTCAGGCACCGGGGAGCTGTTTTTT
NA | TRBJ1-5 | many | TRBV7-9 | CASSAGRGSNQPQHF | TGTGCCAGCAGCGCCGGGAGGGGGTCCAATCAGCCCCAGCATTTT
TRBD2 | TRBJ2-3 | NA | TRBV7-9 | CAISRTSGRADTDTQYF | TGTGCCATTTCCCGGACTAGCGGGAGGGCTGACACAGATACGCAGTATTTT
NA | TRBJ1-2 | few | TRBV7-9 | CASTSAATELNYGYTF | TGTGCCAGCACCTCCGCGGCCACAGAGCTAAACTATGGCTACACCTTC
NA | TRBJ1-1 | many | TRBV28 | CASSSGSWGTEAFF | TGTGCCAGCAGTTCAGGATCCTGGGGCACTGAAGCTTTCTTT
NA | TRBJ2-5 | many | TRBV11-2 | CASSAGLRETQYF | TGTGCCAGCAGCGCTGGCCTCAGGGAGACCCAGTACTTC
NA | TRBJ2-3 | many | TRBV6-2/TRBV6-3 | CASSYSTGDLEGDTQYF | TGTGCCAGCAGTTACTCGACGGGGGACCTAGAGGGGGATACGCAGTATTTT
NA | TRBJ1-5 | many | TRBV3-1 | CASSPASSNQPQHF | TGTGCCAGCAGCCCGGCCTCAAGCAATCAGCCCCAGCATTTT
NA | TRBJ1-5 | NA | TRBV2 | CASSEPGHSNQPQHF | TGTGCCAGCAGTGAACCGGGACACAGCAATCAGCCCCAGCATTTT
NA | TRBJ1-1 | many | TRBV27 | CASSFLQGGGTEAFF | TGTGCCAGCAGTTTCCTTCAGGGTGGTGGGACTGAAGCTTTCTTT
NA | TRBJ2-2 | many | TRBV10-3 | CAISEPDRGLGELFF | TGTGCCATCAGTGAGCCGGACAGAGGGCTGGGGGAGCTGTTTTTT
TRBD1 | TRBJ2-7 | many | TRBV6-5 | CASSYLAGGDYEQYF | TGTGCCAGCAGTTACTTGGCAGGGGGTGACTACGAGCAGTACTTC
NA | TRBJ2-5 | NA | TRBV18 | CASSPSQGPQETQYF | TGTGCCAGCTCACCATCACAGGGCCCCCAAGAGACCCAGTACTTC
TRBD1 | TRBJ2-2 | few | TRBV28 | CASSRDRGGSGELFF | TGTGCCAGCAGCCGTGACAGGGGGGGGTCCGGGGAGCTGTTTTTT
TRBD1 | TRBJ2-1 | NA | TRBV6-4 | CASSDSTRDSTYNEQFF | TGTGCCAGCAGTGACTCAACCCGGGACAGTACCTACAATGAGCAGTTCTTC
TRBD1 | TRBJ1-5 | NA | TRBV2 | CASSSRDRGHQPQHF | TGTGCCAGCAGTAGCCGGGACAGGGGGCATCAGCCCCAGCATTTT
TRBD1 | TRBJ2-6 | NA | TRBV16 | CASSHLQGSGANVLTF | TGTGCCAGCAGCCACCTACAGGGGTCTGGGGCCAACGTCCTGACTTTC
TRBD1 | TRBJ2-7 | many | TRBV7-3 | CASSMDRVDEQYF | TGTGCCAGCAGCATGGACAGGGTTGACGAGCAGTACTTC
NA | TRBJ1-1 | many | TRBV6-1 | CASTITDFGTEAFF | TGTGCCAGCACCATAACAGATTTTGGCACTGAAGCTTTCTTT
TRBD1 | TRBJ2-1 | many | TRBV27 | CASSLSAGGASYNEQFF | TGTGCCAGCAGTTTATCAGCAGGGGGCGCCTCCTACAATGAGCAGTTCTTC
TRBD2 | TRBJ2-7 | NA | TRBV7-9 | CASIPSGTSGYEQYF | TGTGCCAGCATCCCTTCGGGGACTAGCGGCTACGAGCAGTACTTC
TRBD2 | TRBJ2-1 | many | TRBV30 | CAWGGLVEYNEQFF | TGTGCCTGGGGGGGACTAGTAGAATACAATGAGCAGTTCTTC
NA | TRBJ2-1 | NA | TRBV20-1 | CSARGRGTITYNEQFF | TGCAGTGCTAGAGGACGCGGGACAATAACCTACAATGAGCAGTTCTTC
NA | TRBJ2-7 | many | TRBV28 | CASTMPRGYEQYF | TGTGCCAGCACCATGCCCAGGGGTTACGAGCAGTACTTC
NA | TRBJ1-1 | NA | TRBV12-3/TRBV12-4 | CASTLGHTEAFF | TGTGCCAGCACCCTGGGACACACTGAAGCTTTCTTT
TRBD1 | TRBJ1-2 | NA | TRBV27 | CASSLRPTGDKGGYTF | TGTGCCAGCAGTTTAAGACCGACAGGGGATAAAGGAGGCTACACCTTC
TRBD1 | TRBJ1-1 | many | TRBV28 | CASSFRLRGRGQGEAFF | TGTGCCAGCAGTTTCCGCCTACGCGGCAGGGGGCAGGGTGAAGCTTTCTTT
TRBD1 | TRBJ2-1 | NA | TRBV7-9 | CASSLGDRGTQFF | TGTGCCAGCAGCTTAGGGGACAGGGGGACGCAGTTCTTC
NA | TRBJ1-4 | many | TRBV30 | CAWKEGEKLFF | TGTGCCTGGAAAGAGGGAGAAAAACTGTTTTTT
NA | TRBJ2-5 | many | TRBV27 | CASSLGRVETQYF | TGTGCCAGCAGTTTGGGACGAGTGGAGACCCAGTACTTC
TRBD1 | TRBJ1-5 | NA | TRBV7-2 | CASSLEGTGGIQPQHF | TGTGCCAGCAGCTTAGAGGGGACAGGGGGTATTCAGCCCCAGCATTTT
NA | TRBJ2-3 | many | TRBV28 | CASSYPGRNTDTQYF | TGTGCCAGCAGTTATCCGGGACGGAACACAGATACGCAGTATTTT
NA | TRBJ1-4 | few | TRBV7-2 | CASSLVVRGGPGEKLFF | TGTGCCAGCAGCTTAGTCGTCAGGGGAGGTCCGGGGGAAAAACTGTTTTTT